This passage covers 16 T cell receptor beta chains from one sample sequenced in a study of human CD8 memory T cell subsets. Libraries of TCR beta chains were produced by 5' RACE (UMI-labeled). Each CDR3 protein gets one entry in TCRdb, which reprocessed the 5' RACE reads and gives no DNA. The data include around 10,000 distinct CDR3 sequences; the top ten clones carry roughly a fifth. Sequenced material: CD8+ T cells from PBMCs. These receptors were collected from a human donor in good health.

The chain uses TRBV5-1 and TRBJ2-3; the D call from TCRdb, TRBD1, cannot be confirmed without DNA. The CDR3 is 15 amino acids. Germline V gives CDR1 SGHRS, CDR2 YFSETQ. The CDR3 region is CASSLWGASTDTQYF.

This clonotype shows up as medium-sized by frequency. This chain joins TRBV6-6 and TRBJ2-7; TCRdb indicates TRBD2, and absent DNA this call remains unverified. CDR3 size: 14 residues. Germline lookup yields CDR1 MNHNY and CDR2 SVGAGI (reference sequence). The CDR3 spells CASISTSLFYEQYF.

This chain uses TRBV10-3 with TRBJ2-6. CDR1 and CDR2 from the germline V gene are ENHRY and SYGVKD. CDR3 length equals 14 residues. CDR3 amino acids: CAISEPSGANVLTF.

V is TRBV10-3 and J is TRBJ2-7; checking the TCRdb D call of TRBD2 is not possible without DNA. The CDR3 has 12 amino acids. Germline CDR1 ENHRY, CDR2 SYGVKD. CDR3: CAAGRVTYEQYF.

The rearrangement uses TRBV4-1 and TRBJ2-1; TCRdb lists TRBD1, though no DNA is available to test this call. Germline CDR1 MGHRA, CDR2 YSYEKL. The CDR3 is 16 amino acids. CDR3 residues: CASSQRLGDPYNEQFF.

This CDR3 is CASSLEQGYEQYF. The chain carries TRBV27 and TRBJ2-7; the TRBD1 assignment by TCRdb is unverifiable without DNA. CDR1 is MNHEY, CDR2 SMNVEV, per germline (reference sequence). CDR3 length: 13 residues.

This chain links TRBV6-2 or TRBV6-3 with TRBJ1-1; TCRdb returns TRBD1, unconfirmable since there is no DNA. The CDR3 has 14 amino acids. Germline V gene sequence: CDR1 MNHEY, CDR2 SVGEGT. The CDR3 region is CASSYPSGQPQAFF.

The CDR3 spells CASRVRRGRAFVGSYEQYF. This chain joins TRBV28 and TRBJ2-7; TCRdb names TRBD1, which stays unverified in the absence of DNA. This CDR3 is built from 19 residues. Germline lookup yields CDR1 MDHEN and CDR2 SYDVKM.

This chain links TRBV4-1 with TRBJ2-2. Per the germline V gene, CDR1 is MGHRA and CDR2 is YSYEKL. This CDR3 is built from 13 residues. The CDR3 sequence is CASSQGQTGELFF.

The chain is built from TRBV7-9 and TRBJ2-1; TCRdb lists TRBD2, though no DNA is available to test this call. The CDR3 runs 16 residues. Per germline, CDR1 SEHNR and CDR2 FQNEAQ (reference sequence). This CDR3 reads CASSSLSGFSYNEQFF.

CDR3: CASSIGLVGSYNEQFF. This rearrangement joins TRBV6-5 to TRBJ2-1; absent DNA, TCRdb's TRBD2 call cannot be checked. Germline CDR1 reads MNHEY; CDR2 reads SVGAGI. The CDR3 length is 16 residues.

This clonotype counts as medium-sized (0.01 to 0.1%) by frequency. V and J are TRBV12-3 or TRBV12-4 and TRBJ1-1. This CDR3 spans 14 amino acids. CDR3 residues: CASSFGYPNTEAFF.

Measured by frequency, this clonotype is medium-sized. The chain combines TRBV2 with TRBJ2-3. Germline CDR1 and CDR2: SNHLY and FYNNEI. There are 15 residues in the CDR3. The chain's CDR3 is CASSEAGVLTDTQYF.

Frequency places this clonotype as medium-sized (0.01 to 0.1%). The J gene is TRBJ2-5, the V gene TRBV12-2; TCRdb returns TRBD1, unconfirmable since there is no DNA. TRBV12-2 represents a pseudogene. The CDR3 contains 12 residues. CDR3 region: CASRLRGETQYF.

This clonotype is deemed medium-sized by its frequency. J is TRBJ2-1 and V is TRBV6-5; there is no DNA to check the TCRdb D call of TRBD1. The CDR3 consists of 14 residues. Germline values: CDR1 MNHEY, CDR2 SVGAGI. The CDR3 here is CASSPGQGRNEQFF.

V usage is TRBV20-1 and J usage is TRBJ1-1; no DNA is available, so the TRBD1 call from TCRdb remains unchecked. The CDR3 extends over 14 amino acids. Germline V lookup: CDR1 DFQATT, CDR2 SNEGSKA (reference sequence). This CDR3 is CSARDPGGGTEAFF.